Each of the 32 T cell receptor beta chains below was sequenced from the same sample in a study of blood T cell repertoires in COVID-19. Clones were read by immunoSEQ multiplex PCR, and TCRdb kept only the in-frame ones, dropping some. The data show 120,000 or so clones, about 74% seen once. The sequencing input was peripheral blood. Source of these receptors: a man aged 70 or older with acute or convalescent COVID-19.

The rearrangement joins TRBV5-3 to TRBJ1-3; D gene unclear. TRBV5-3 counts as an open reading frame of uncertain function. V gave up 0 bases and J gave up 0 bases, with 7 bases separating them. CDR3 length: 15 residues. The CDR3: CARSLAEDSGNTIYF. CDR3 sequence (DNA): TGTGCCAGAAGCTTGGCGGAGGACTCTGGAAACACCATATATTTT.

This chain connects TRBV9 to TRBJ2-3; TRBD2 might be the D (6 bases). The CDR3 extends over 13 amino acids. CDR1 and CDR2 from the germline V gene are SGDLS and YYNGEE. Trimming removed 1 base from V and 6 bases from J, with 9 bases in between. The CDR3 sequence: CASSVMAGDTQYF. The CDR3 nucleotides are TGTGCCAGCAGCGTAATGGCGGGGGATACGCAGTATTTT.

This chain joins TRBV6-5 and TRBJ1-2; D perhaps matches TRBD1 (6 bases). CDR3 size: 14 residues. V gave up 4 bases and J gave up 8 bases, with 17 bases separating them. Germline CDR1 reads MNHEY; CDR2 reads SVGAGI. The chain's CDR3 is CASSLQGEFDGYTF. CDR3 bases: TGTGCCAGCAGTTTACAGGGAGAGTTCGACGGCTACACCTTC.

This chain joins TRBV7-3 and TRBJ2-1; 12 bases map to TRBD2. The germline V gene encodes CDR1 SGHTA and CDR2 FQGTGA. V shed 2 bases, J shed 6 bases, and the junction held 8 bases outside the gene matches. The CDR3 loop spans 17 amino acids. The CDR3 nucleotides are TGTGCCAGCAGCTTACCCCTACTAGCGGGAGGCCCCAATGAGCAGTTCTTC. This encodes CASSLPLLAGGPNEQFF.

As to this clone: One junction end does not reproduce the germline sequence, and a read error may be involved. This specimen includes other DNA sequences encoding the same CDR3. J is TRBJ2-7 and V is TRBV7-9, with D tentatively TRBD1 (6 bases). This CDR3 has 14 residues. CDR1 is SEHNR and CDR2 is FQNEAQ in the germline V gene (reference sequence). The CDR3 here is CASSTQGFTYEQYF. CDR3 coding DNA: TGTGCCAGCAGCACCCAGGGGTTTACCTACGAGCAATACTTC. The whole variable domain, remainder taken from reference TRBV7-9 and TRBJ2-7, is DTGVSQNPRHKITKRGQNVTFRCDPISEHNRLYWYRQTLGQGPEFLTYFQNEAQLEKSRLLSDRFSAERPKGSFSTLEIQRTEQGDSAMYLCASSTQGFTYEQYFGPGTRLTVT.

The rearrangement joins TRBV28 to TRBJ2-1; D is unclear. Germline CDR1 reads MDHEN; CDR2 reads SYDVKM. The CDR3 covers 13 residues. Trimming took off 7 bases at V and 4 bases at J, with 11 bases between the two ends. CDR3 region: CASTLRSYNEQFF. The CDR3 nucleotides are TGTGCCAGCACCCTCCGGAGTTACAATGAGCAGTTCTTC.

The chain carries TRBV18 and TRBJ2-7; tentatively, D is TRBD1 (6 bases). V was trimmed by 0 bases and J by 3 bases, leaving 6 bases between them. This CDR3 region has 13 residues. Germline V lookup: CDR1 KGHSH, CDR2 LQKENI. The CDR3 reads CASSPPDSYEQYF. The CDR3 nucleotides are TGTGCCAGCTCACCACCGGACAGCTACGAGCAGTACTTC.

The V gene is TRBV11-3, the J gene TRBJ2-7; TRBD2 agrees at 8 bases. Trimming at V came to 4 bases and at J to 5 bases, leaving 10 bases not matched to a gene. The CDR3 length is 15 residues. Germline V gene sequence: CDR1 SGHNT, CDR2 YENEEA. In nucleotides, the CDR3 is TGTGCCAGCAGCTCTTCCCCGACTAGCGTCCACGAGCAGTACTTC. Amino acid sequence: CASSSSPTSVHEQYF.

This clone showed up just a few times. J is TRBJ2-4 and V is TRBV24-1; no definite D call. Per the germline V gene, CDR1 is KGHDR and CDR2 is SFDVKD. CDR3 size: 16 residues. The ends were cut back, 2 bases at V and 3 bases at J, with 13 bases in the middle. The CDR3 protein is CATSDSQVGVKNIQYF. As DNA, the CDR3 is TGTGCCACCAGTGATTCACAAGTAGGAGTCAAAAACATTCAGTACTTC.

Worth noting for this clone: At the DNA level, this CDR3 is encoded by other sequences in the same sample as well. The chain uses TRBV6-5 and TRBJ2-7, with 10 nucleotides matching TRBD1. The germline CDR1 and CDR2 sequences are MNHEY and SVGAGI. The CDR3 spans 14 residues. Losses at the gene ends were 6 bases for V and 4 bases for J; bases not matched to a gene: 6. CDR3 sequence reads: CASRTGTGVYEQYF. CDR3 bases: TGTGCCAGCAGAACCGGGACAGGGGTGTACGAGCAGTACTTC.

The chain has TRBV18 and TRBJ2-7, with TRBD2 as a possible D gene (6 bases). Trimming took off 3 bases at V and 3 bases at J, with 12 bases between the two ends. This CDR3 contains 14 residues. Germline CDR1 KGHSH, CDR2 LQKENI. The CDR3 is CASSPQGGGYEQYF. CDR3 bases: TGTGCCAGCTCACCCCAGGGAGGCGGCTACGAGCAGTACTTC.

The J gene is TRBJ2-7, the V gene TRBV27; 7 nucleotides match TRBD1. V was pared by 4 bases and J by 6 bases, with 6 bases of the junction left unmatched. The CDR3 length is 13 residues. Looked up from germline, CDR1 is MNHEY and CDR2 is SMNVEV (reference sequence). CDR3 coding DNA: TGTGCCAGCAGTTCATCAGGGGGAGCCGAGCAGTACTTC. Its translation: CASSSSGGAEQYF.

CDR3 residues: CASSLRGLSSYEQYF. As DNA, the CDR3 is TGTGCCAGCAGTTTAAGGGGCCTGAGCTCCTACGAGCAGTACTTC. The chain has TRBV27 and TRBJ2-7; tentative D call: TRBD1 (5 bases). Germline loops: CDR1 MNHEY, CDR2 SMNVEV (reference sequence). With 2 bases removed from V and 0 bases from J, the gap between germline ends came to 11 bases. The length of the CDR3 is 15 residues.

CDR3 coding DNA: TGTGCCAGTAGTGGCGTTTTTGGGCCTCAAGAGACCCAGTACTTC. Translated, it gives CASSGVFGPQETQYF. The chain links TRBV19 to TRBJ2-5; D unresolved. V lost 5 bases and J lost 2, with 15 bases in between. This CDR3 comprises 15 residues. CDR1 and CDR2 (germline): LNHDA, SQIVND (reference sequence). The whole variable domain, filled in from reference TRBV19 and TRBJ2-5, reads DGGITQSPKYLFRKEGQNVTLSCEQNLNHDAMYWYRQDPGQGLRLIYYSQIVNDFQKGDIAEGYSVSREKKESFPLTVTSAQKNPTAFYLCASSGVFGPQETQYFGPGTRLLVL.

The genes are TRBV7-2 and TRBJ1-5, with D unclear. Germline CDR1 reads SGHTA; CDR2 reads FQGNSA. The CDR3 length is 14 residues. Trimming removed 5 bases at V and 5 bases at J, with 13 bases between. The CDR3 reads CASSLRRLDQPQHF. DNA for the CDR3: TGTGCCAGCAGCCTCAGACGCCTAGATCAGCCCCAGCATTTT.

This chain uses TRBV3-1 (or the pseudogene TRBV3-2) with TRBJ1-3; 7 bases are a match to TRBD1. V dropped 0 bases and J dropped 0; count of bases not matched to a gene: 5. The germline gives CDR1 LGHDT, CDR2 YNNKEL (reference sequence). CDR3 size: 17 residues. CDR3 in amino acids: CASSQDRDSLSGNTIYF. The CDR3 DNA reads as TGTGCCAGCAGCCAAGATCGGGACAGCCTCTCTGGAAACACCATATATTTT.

In nucleotides, the CDR3 is TGTGCCAGCAGCCGACCGGGACAGACAAAAAACATTCAGTACTTC. It specifies CASSRPGQTKNIQYF. This chain joins TRBV13 and TRBJ2-4, with 7 bases aligning to TRBD1. The V gene's germline CDR1 is PRHDT and CDR2 FYEKMQ (reference sequence). This CDR3 comprises 15 residues. The junction had 8 bases not matched to a gene; V was cut back by 5 bases and J by 4 bases.

V and J are TRBV2 and TRBJ1-1; no clear D. This CDR3 has 14 amino acids. V was trimmed by 4 bases and J by 6 bases, leaving 15 bases between them. Germline lookup yields CDR1 SNHLY and CDR2 FYNNEI. The CDR3: CASSGILGFAEAFF. The CDR3 DNA is TGTGCCAGCAGTGGGATTCTCGGGTTCGCTGAAGCTTTCTTT.

CDR3 coding DNA: TGTGCCAGCACCCTATGGAGGGACAATGAGCAGTTCTTC. Residues: CASTLWRDNEQFF. The chain recombines TRBV28 with TRBJ2-1; TRBD2 might be the D (6 bases). The V end was cut by 7 bases, the J end by 5 bases, with 12 bases between. The CDR3 runs 13 residues. CDR1 is MDHEN and CDR2 is SYDVKM in the germline V gene.

The chain recombines TRBV5-8 with TRBJ1-2; D is perhaps TRBD1 (6 bases). Trimming removed 4 bases at V and 3 bases at J, with 19 bases between. This CDR3 is 16 amino acids long. Germline V CDR1 and CDR2: SGHTS, YDEGEE. DNA for the CDR3: TGTGCCAGCAGCCCAAAACAGGGCCGATCTGACTATGGCTACACCTTC. This sequence encodes CASSPKQGRSDYGYTF.

The chain uses TRBV11-2 and TRBJ2-5; D is possibly TRBD1 (6 bases). Germline assignment: CDR1 SGHAT and CDR2 FQNNGV. The CDR3 extends over 16 amino acids. The V and J ends lost 5 bases and 5 bases respectively, with 21 bases between them. For the CDR3, the DNA is TGTGCCAGCAGCAAGCCCCTCTTACAGGGATTCGAGACCCAGTACTTC. It codes for CASSKPLLQGFETQYF.

This chain uses TRBV28 with TRBJ2-7; tentatively, D is TRBD2 (5 bases). The CDR3 has 12 residues. V was shortened by 7 bases and J by 3 bases, with 10 bases between the two germline ends. Germline lookup yields CDR1 MDHEN and CDR2 SYDVKM. CDR3 DNA sequence: TGTGCCAGCACTACGGGAAGCTACGAGCAGTACTTC. Its translation is CASTTGSYEQYF.

This clone has just one count. The chain uses TRBV27 and TRBJ1-2, with TRBD1 matching over 8 bases. There are 13 residues in the CDR3. Germline assignment: CDR1 MNHEY and CDR2 SMNVEV (reference sequence). J was trimmed by 7 bases and V by 6 bases; bases with no gene match: 7. The CDR3 DNA reads as TGTGCCAGCAGCCGGACAGGGTCTAGTGGCTACACCTTC. Translating gives CASSRTGSSGYTF.

The V call is TRBV3-1 (or the pseudogene TRBV3-2), the J call TRBJ1-1, with D possibly TRBD1 on 5 matching bases. The CDR3 is 14 residues long. Germline lookup yields CDR1 LGHDT and CDR2 YNNKEL (reference sequence). The V gene lost 0 bases and the J gene lost 8 bases, with 13 bases spanning the gap. The CDR3: CASSQDRRQTEAFF. The CDR3 DNA follows: TGTGCCAGCAGCCAAGACCGTCGACAGACCGAAGCTTTCTTT.

This chain joins TRBV29-1 and TRBJ2-3, with 9 bases fitting TRBD2. Germline V gene data show CDR1 as SQVTM and CDR2 as ANQGSEA. J lost 5 bases, V lost 4 bases, and 16 bases had no gene match. This CDR3 spans 17 amino acids. In DNA, the CDR3 is TGCAGCGTTGCGGGCGGGAGGGCCGTCTCTCTAGGAGATACGCAGTATTTT. It specifies CSVAGGRAVSLGDTQYF.

The chain couples TRBV12-3 or TRBV12-4 to TRBJ2-3; D is perhaps TRBD1 (6 bases). The CDR3 runs to 13 residues. Trimming shortened V by 6 bases and J by 4 bases, and 11 bases separated the two germline ends. The CDR3 spells CASRLTGPDTQYF. The CDR3 DNA is TGTGCCAGCAGATTAACAGGGCCAGATACGCAGTATTTT.

The rearrangement joins TRBV7-2 to TRBJ1-1; D remains ambiguous. Germline assignment: CDR1 SGHTA and CDR2 FQGNSA. Trimming took off 1 base at V and 0 bases at J, with 9 bases between the two ends. The CDR3 consists of 15 residues. CDR3 region: CASSLVAGMNTEAFF. The CDR3 coding sequence is TGTGCCAGCAGCTTAGTGGCGGGAATGAACACTGAAGCTTTCTTT.

The chain is built from TRBV30 and TRBJ2-2, with 8 bases fitting TRBD2. This CDR3 region has 16 residues. Germline V gives CDR1 GTSNPN, CDR2 SVGIG (reference sequence). J lost 7 bases, V lost 0 bases, and 10 bases had no gene match. This CDR3 reads CAWSVPFGGAVGELFF. The CDR3 region has the DNA TGTGCCTGGAGTGTACCTTTCGGGGGGGCGGTCGGGGAGCTGTTTTTT. Full variable domain (missing parts from reference TRBV30 and TRBJ2-2): SQTIHQWPATLVQPVGSPLSLECTVEGTSNPNLYWYRQAAGRGLQLLFYSVGIGQISSEVPQNLSASRPQDRQFILSSKKLLLSDSGFYLCAWSVPFGGAVGELFFGEGSRLTVL.

The gene calls are TRBV30 and TRBJ1-6, with 7 bases that match TRBD1. In germline, CDR1 is GTSNPN, CDR2 SVGIG (reference sequence). The CDR3 is 15 residues long. The V segment lost 3 bases and the J segment 4 bases; nucleotides outside the gene matches: 6. The CDR3 region is CAWRNSDRYNSPLHF. CDR3 DNA: TGTGCCTGGAGAAATTCGGACAGGTATAATTCACCCCTCCACTTT.

The chain carries TRBV4-1 and TRBJ2-5, with D perhaps TRBD2 (6 bases). The CDR3 covers 15 residues. From germline, CDR1 is MGHRA and CDR2 YSYEKL. V lost 3 bases and J lost 7, with 18 bases in between. The CDR3, as DNA: TGCGCCAGCAGCCACCTGGACGGCGGGGATGGGACCCAGTACTTC. Translated: CASSHLDGGDGTQYF.

V gene TRBV23-1 combines with J gene TRBJ2-1, with TRBD1 matching 7 bases. TRBV23-1 belongs to the ORF category, with a function that is uncertain. Trimming at V came to 7 bases and at J to 7 bases, leaving 13 bases not matched to a gene. The CDR3 spans 15 residues. Here the CDR3 reads CASKRRQGPRNEQFF. The CDR3 nucleotides read TGCGCCAGCAAAAGGCGACAGGGACCGAGAAATGAGCAGTTCTTC.

This clone came up once. V and J are TRBV10-3 and TRBJ1-1, with 9 bases that match TRBD1. Germline CDR1 reads ENHRY; CDR2 reads SYGVKD. This CDR3 has 14 amino acids. V lost 2 bases, J lost 4 bases, and 2 bases stayed unmatched. In DNA form, the CDR3 reads TGTGCCATCAGTGAGAGGACAGGGGCCACTGAAGCTTTCTTT. Its protein product is CAISERTGATEAFF.